This T cell receptor beta chain was obtained from a study of T-cell reconstitution after alpha-beta-depleted transplantation in children. Molecular barcoding with unique molecular identifiers was used for the TCRbeta library. One entry per CDR3 protein results from TCRdb running MiXCR on the PCR reads. The sample lists about 480,000 distinct CDR3 sequences, under 15% occurring once. The CDR3 spans 13 residues. Germline CDR1 reads SQVTM; CDR2 reads ANQGSEA. Between the trimmed V and J ends, which lost 2 bases and 2 bases, there was a span of 9 bases. This clonotype was sampled from a human donor who donated a stem cell graft to a child with combined immunodeficiency. The chain links TRBV29-1 to TRBJ1-1, with D uncertain. The sequencing here drew on PBMCs from the stem cell graft donor, taken from the stem cell graft. The CDR3 sequence is CSVEPVPNTEAFF. CDR3 DNA: TGCAGCGTTGAACCGGTGCCTAACACTGAAGCTTTCTTT. Variable domain in full (rest from reference TRBV29-1 and TRBJ1-1): SAVISQKPSRDICQRGTSLTIQCQVDSQVTMMFWYRQQPGQSLTLIATANQGSEATYESGFVIDKFPISRPNLTFSTLTVSNMSPEDSSIYLCSVEPVPNTEAFFGQGTRLTVV.